This T cell receptor beta chain was sequenced for a study of spatial heterogeneity in lung cancer. Study-wide findings and caveats: Higher tumor mutation counts went along with higher counts of expanded intratumoral alpha and beta TCRs.

This clonotype was found many times. No antigen is known for it. A single record per CDR3 protein comes from TCRdb applying MiXCR to the 5' RACE reads. In the table there are over 1,500 distinct CDR3 sequences, 4% to 6.5% of which are singletons. Germline V gives CDR1 SGHTA, CDR2 FQGNSA. The CDR3 contains 17 residues. V was clipped by 7 bases and J by 1 base; unmatched bases: 12. Noted time point: sample taken at primary tumor resection. V usage is TRBV7-2 and J usage is TRBJ2-2, with 7 bases matching TRBD2. The clonotype was recovered from a male donor with early-stage non-small cell lung cancer. The sequences come from lung tumor tissue, collected at surgery. CDR3 region: CASTPPRGGGNTGELFF. CDR3 DNA sequence: TGTGCCAGCACCCCCCCCCGCGGGGGAGGGAACACCGGGGAGCTGTTTTTT.